Listed here is a single TCR beta chain. This clone was counted a single time. What this receptor recognizes is not known. It has no much larger one-base neighbor in the sample; base qualities were not kept. This sample was taken from a study of blood T cell repertoires in COVID-19 (dated by TCRdb to about 2020). In the study overall: The collaborator samples originated in the United States, Italy and Spain and spanned the acute and convalescent phases of COVID-19. The prospective study material was composed of cDNA or gDNA derived from T cells, B-cell-depleted T cells, or PBMCs. The dataset comprised deeply sampled blood TCRbeta repertoires from subjects exposed to, actively infected with, or recovered from COVID-19. The repertoires were released in a freely available public database meant as a resource for research on the immune response to SARS-CoV-2. Samples came from the ongoing ImmuneRACE study (first 160 participants) plus 1,254 subjects from 6 global collaborators. Nearly every sample came with metadata listing a de-identified subject ID, COVID-19 status, age in years and sex. Where available, HLA class I and class II types were obtained from metadata supplied by the sample provider rather than from assay-based typing.

Each collaborating institution followed its own protocols to collect whole blood in K2EDTA tubes. For TCRbeta analysis, collaborators shipped samples in one of three forms: frozen whole blood, isolated PBMCs, or DNA extracted from either of those sample types. Germline trimming: 4 bases from V, 2 bases from J; junction bases outside gene matches: 6. The germline V gene (reference sequence) sets CDR1 to SEHNR and CDR2 to FQNEAQ. The CDR3, cysteine through phenylalanine, is 16 amino acids long. Solely the CDR3 DNA is kept, with 48 bases framed from the first base. Study-level results and caveats: The quantity of clinical and demographic metadata differed by source and by participant and was supplied without curation.

TCRbeta CDR3 regions were amplified from genomic DNA using the immunoSEQ Assay, a bias-controlled multiplex PCR. As for the original processing: Nucleated cell counts per sample were estimated from amplification of reference gene primers within the assay. Sequence reads were collapsed and filtered to measure the absolute abundance of every unique TCRbeta CDR3 rearrangement. Productive Simpson clonality was computed per sample as the square root of Simpson's diversity index over productive rearrangements. The source is immuneACCESS, and TCRdb retained only in-frame sequences with V and J called. Part of the clones is not carried over; for the studies checked, unresolved V genes explain less than half of this, and the remainder is unexplained. That table is the source of V, J and clone size, and D and trimming were worked out from the DNA. In this sample the table shows roughly 14,000 clones, roughly 87% of which occur a single time. The top ten clonotypes cover around 5.9% of the sample.

Sequencing was performed on peripheral blood. This chain joins TRBV7-9 to TRBJ2-3, and 10 junctional nucleotides match TRBD1. The TCR sequence derives from a human donor in a cohort sampled during active COVID-19. The CDR3 loop reads CASSSGQGGFTDTQYF. The nucleotide sequence reads TGTGCCAGCAGCTCCGGACAGGGGGGTTTCACAGATACGCAGTATTTT.